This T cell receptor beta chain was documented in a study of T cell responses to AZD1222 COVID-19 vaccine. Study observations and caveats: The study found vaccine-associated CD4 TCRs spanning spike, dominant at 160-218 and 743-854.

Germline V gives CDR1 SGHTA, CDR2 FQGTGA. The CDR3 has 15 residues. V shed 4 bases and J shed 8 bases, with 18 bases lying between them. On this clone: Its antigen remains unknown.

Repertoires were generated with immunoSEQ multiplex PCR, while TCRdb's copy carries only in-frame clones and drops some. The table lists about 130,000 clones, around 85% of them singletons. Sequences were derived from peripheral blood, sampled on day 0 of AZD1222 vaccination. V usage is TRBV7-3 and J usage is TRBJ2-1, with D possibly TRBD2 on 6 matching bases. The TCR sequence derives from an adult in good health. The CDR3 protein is CASSYQGGRGDEQFF. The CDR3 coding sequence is TGTGCCAGCAGCTATCAGGGCGGCCGCGGGGATGAGCAGTTCTTC.